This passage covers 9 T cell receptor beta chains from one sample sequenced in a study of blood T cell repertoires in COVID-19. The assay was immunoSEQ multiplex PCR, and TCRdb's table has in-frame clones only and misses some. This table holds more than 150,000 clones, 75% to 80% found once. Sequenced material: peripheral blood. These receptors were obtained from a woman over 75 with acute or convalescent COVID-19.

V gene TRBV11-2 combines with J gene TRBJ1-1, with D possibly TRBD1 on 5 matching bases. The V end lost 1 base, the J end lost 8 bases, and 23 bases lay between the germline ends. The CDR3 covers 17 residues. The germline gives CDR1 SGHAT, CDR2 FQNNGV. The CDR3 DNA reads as TGTGCCAGCAGCTTAGCCAGGGTGACGAGCCCATCCAGCGAAGCTTTCTTT. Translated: CASSLARVTSPSSEAFF.

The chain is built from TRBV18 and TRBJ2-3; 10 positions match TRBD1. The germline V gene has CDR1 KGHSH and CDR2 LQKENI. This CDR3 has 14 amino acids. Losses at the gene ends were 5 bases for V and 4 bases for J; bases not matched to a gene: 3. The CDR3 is CASSYDRGPDTQYF. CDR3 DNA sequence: TGTGCCAGCTCATATGACAGGGGGCCAGATACGCAGTATTTT.

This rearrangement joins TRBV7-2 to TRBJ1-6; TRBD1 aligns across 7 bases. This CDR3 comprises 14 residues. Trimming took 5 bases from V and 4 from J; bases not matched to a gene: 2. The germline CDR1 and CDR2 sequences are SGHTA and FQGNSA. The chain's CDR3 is CASSPGQYNSPLHF. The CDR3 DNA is TGTGCCAGCAGCCCGGGACAGTATAATTCACCCCTCCACTTT.

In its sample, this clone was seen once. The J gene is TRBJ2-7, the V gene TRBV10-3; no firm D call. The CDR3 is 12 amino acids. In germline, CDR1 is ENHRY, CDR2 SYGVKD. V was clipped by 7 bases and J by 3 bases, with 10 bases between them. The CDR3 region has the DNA TGTGCCATCAAGAGTGAGTTCTACGAGCAGTACTTC. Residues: CAIKSEFYEQYF.

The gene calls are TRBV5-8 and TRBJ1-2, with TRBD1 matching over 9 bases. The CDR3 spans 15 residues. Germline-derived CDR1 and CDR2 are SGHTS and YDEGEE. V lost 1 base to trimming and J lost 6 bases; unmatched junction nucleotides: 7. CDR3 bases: TGTGCCAGCAGCTTGTTGTCAAACAGGGGGCATGGCTACACCTTC. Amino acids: CASSLLSNRGHGYTF. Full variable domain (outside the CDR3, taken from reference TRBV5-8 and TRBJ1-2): EAGVTQSPTHLIKTRGQQATLRCSPISGHTSVYWYQQALGLGLQFLLWYDEGEERNRGNFPPRFSGRQFPNYSSELNVNALELEDSALYLCASSLLSNRGHGYTFGSGTRLTVV.

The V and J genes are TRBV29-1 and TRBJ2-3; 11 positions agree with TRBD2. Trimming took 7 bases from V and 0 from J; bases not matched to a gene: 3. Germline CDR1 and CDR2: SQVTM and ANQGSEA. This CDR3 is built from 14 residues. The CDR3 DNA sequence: TGCAGCGGGTGGACTAGCGGGAGCACAGATACGCAGTATTTT. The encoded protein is CSGWTSGSTDTQYF.

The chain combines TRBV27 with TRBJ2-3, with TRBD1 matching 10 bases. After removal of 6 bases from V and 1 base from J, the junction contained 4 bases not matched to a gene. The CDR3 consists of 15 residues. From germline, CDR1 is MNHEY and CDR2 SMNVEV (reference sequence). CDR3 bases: TGTGCCAGCAGAAGACAGGGGGCCGGCACAGATACGCAGTATTTT. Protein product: CASRRQGAGTDTQYF.

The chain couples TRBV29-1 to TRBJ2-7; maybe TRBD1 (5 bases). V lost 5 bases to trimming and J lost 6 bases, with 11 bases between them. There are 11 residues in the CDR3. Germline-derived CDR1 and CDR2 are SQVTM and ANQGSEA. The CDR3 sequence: CSVRQWSEQYF. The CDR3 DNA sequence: TGCAGCGTTAGACAGTGGTCCGAGCAGTACTTC.

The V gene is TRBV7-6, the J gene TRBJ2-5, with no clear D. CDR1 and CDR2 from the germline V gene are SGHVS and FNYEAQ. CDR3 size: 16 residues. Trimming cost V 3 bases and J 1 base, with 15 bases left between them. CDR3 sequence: CASSLLPLSLQETQYF. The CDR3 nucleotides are TGTGCCAGCAGCTTGCTACCTCTATCACTCCAAGAGACCCAGTACTTC. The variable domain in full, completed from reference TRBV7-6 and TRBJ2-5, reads GAGVSQSPRYKVTKRGQDVALRCDPISGHVSLYWYRQALGQGPEFLTYFNYEAQQDKSGLPNDRFSAERPEGSISTLTIQRTEQRDSAMYRCASSLLPLSLQETQYFGPGTRLLVL.